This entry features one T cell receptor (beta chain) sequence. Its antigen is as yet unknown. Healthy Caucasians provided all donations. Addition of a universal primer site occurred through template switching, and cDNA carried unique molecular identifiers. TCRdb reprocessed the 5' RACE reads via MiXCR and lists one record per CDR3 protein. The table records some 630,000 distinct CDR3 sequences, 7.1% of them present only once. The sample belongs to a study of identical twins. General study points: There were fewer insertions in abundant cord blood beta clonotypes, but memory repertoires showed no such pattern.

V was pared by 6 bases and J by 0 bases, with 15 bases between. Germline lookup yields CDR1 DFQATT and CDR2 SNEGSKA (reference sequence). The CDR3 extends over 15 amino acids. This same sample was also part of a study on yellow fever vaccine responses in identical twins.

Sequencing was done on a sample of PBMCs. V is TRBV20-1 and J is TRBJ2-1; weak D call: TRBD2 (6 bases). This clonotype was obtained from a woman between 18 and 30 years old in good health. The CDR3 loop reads CSASLATSSYNEQFF. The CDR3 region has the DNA TGCAGTGCAAGTCTAGCGACCAGCTCCTACAATGAGCAGTTCTTC.